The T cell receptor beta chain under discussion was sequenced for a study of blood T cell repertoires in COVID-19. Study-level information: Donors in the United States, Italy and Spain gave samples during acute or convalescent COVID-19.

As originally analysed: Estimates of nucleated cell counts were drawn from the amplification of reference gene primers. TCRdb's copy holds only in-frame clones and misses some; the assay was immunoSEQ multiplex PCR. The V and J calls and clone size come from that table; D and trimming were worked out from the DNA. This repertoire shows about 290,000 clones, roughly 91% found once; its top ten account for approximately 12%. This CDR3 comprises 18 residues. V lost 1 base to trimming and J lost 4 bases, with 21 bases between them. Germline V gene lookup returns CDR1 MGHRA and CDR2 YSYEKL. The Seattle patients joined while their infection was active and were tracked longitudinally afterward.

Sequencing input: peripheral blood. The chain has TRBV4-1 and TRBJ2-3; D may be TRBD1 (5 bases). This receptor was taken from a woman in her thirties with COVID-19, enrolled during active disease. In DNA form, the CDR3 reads TGCGCCAGCAGCCAAGTAGTAAGGAAGACAGTGCTCCCAGATACGCAGTATTTT. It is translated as CASSQVVRKTVLPDTQYF.